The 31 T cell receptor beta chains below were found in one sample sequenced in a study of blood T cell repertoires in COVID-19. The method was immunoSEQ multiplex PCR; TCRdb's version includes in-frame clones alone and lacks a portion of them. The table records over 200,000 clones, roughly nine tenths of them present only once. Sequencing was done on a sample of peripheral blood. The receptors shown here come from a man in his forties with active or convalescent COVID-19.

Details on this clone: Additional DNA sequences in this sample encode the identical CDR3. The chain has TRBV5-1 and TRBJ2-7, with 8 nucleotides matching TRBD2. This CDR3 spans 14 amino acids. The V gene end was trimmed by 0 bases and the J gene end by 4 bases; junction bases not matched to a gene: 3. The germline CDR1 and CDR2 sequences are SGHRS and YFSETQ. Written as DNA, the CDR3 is TGCGCCAGCAGCTTGGGAGCGGGAGCGTACGAGCAGTACTTC. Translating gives CASSLGAGAYEQYF.

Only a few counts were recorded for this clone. This CDR3 reads CASSLGQKKDTQYF. CDR3 coding DNA: TGTGCCAGCAGTTTGGGACAGAAGAAAGATACGCAGTATTTT. The chain links TRBV27 to TRBJ2-3; 7 positions agree with TRBD1. This CDR3 has 14 residues. With V trimmed by 3 bases and J by 5 bases, 5 bases remained unmatched. CDR1 is MNHEY and CDR2 is SMNVEV in the germline V gene (reference sequence).

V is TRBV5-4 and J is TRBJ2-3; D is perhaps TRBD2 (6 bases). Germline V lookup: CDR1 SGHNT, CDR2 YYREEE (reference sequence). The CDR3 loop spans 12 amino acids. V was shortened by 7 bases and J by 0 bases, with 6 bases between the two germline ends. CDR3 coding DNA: TGTGCCAGCCGGGGGAGCACAGATACGCAGTATTTT. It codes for CASRGSTDTQYF.

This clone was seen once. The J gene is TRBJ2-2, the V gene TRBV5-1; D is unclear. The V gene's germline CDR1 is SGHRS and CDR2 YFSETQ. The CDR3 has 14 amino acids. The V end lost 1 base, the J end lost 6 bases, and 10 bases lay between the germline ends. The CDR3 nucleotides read TGCGCCAGCAGCTTGATCCTAGGCCCCGGGGAGCTGTTTTTT. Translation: CASSLILGPGELFF.

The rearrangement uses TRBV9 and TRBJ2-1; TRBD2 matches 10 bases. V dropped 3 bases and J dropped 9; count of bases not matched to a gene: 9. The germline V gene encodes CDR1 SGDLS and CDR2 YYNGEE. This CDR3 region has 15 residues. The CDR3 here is CASSEGAGGPGEQFF. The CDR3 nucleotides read TGTGCCAGCAGCGAGGGAGCGGGAGGGCCCGGTGAGCAGTTCTTC.

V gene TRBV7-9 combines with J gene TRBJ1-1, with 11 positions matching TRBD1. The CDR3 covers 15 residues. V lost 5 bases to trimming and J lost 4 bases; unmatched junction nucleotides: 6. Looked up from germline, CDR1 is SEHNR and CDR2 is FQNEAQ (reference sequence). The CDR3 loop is CASSAAGTGGTEAFF. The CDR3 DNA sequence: TGTGCCAGCAGCGCAGCCGGGACAGGGGGCACTGAAGCTTTCTTT.

DNA for the CDR3: TGTGCCAGCATCCAGGGACTGGAGAACACTGAAGCTTTCTTT. This sequence encodes CASIQGLENTEAFF. This chain uses TRBV6-5 with TRBJ1-1; D possibly corresponds to TRBD1 (5 bases). The CDR3 extends over 14 amino acids. The germline V gene encodes CDR1 MNHEY and CDR2 SVGAGI. Trimming stripped 7 bases from V and 1 base from J, with 13 bases between.

This CDR3 is CASSLDRGRISNYGYTF. DNA for the CDR3: TGTGCCAGCAGCCTAGACAGGGGCCGGATATCTAACTATGGCTACACCTTC. V and J are TRBV5-6 and TRBJ1-2; TRBD1 agrees at 8 bases. The CDR3 spans 17 residues. Germline V gene sequence: CDR1 SGHDT, CDR2 YYEEEE. V lost 4 bases, J lost 0 bases, and 11 bases stayed unmatched. Complete variable domain (other parts from reference TRBV5-6 and TRBJ1-2): DAGVTQSPTHLIKTRGQQVTLRCSPKSGHDTVSWYQQALGQGPQFIFQYYEEEERQRGNFPDRFSGHQFPNYSSELNVNALLLGDSALYLCASSLDRGRISNYGYTFGSGTRLTVV.

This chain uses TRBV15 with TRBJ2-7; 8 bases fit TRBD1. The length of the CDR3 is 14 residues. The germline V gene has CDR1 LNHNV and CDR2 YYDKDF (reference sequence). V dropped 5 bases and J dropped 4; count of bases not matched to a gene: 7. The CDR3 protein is CATSADRGTYEQYF. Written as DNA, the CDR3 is TGTGCCACCAGCGCCGACAGGGGAACTTACGAGCAGTACTTC.

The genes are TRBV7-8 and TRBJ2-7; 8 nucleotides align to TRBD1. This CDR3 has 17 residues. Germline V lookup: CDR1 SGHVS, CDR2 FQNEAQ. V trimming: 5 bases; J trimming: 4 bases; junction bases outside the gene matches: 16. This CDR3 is CASSHQLTGVGPYEQYF. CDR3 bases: TGTGCCAGCAGCCATCAACTGACAGGGGTGGGGCCGTACGAGCAGTACTTC.

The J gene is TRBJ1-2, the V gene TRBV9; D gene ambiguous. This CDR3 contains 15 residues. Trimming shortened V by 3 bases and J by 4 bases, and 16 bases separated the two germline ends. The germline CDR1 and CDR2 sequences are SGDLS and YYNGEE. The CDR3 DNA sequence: TGTGCCAGCAGCGCTGGGGATATCCGGGGCTATGGCTACACCTTC. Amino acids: CASSAGDIRGYGYTF.

CDR3: CASSLRGVGNQPQHF. DNA for the CDR3: TGTGCCAGCAGCTTGAGAGGAGTGGGCAATCAGCCCCAGCATTTT. This chain links TRBV5-8 with TRBJ1-5; no firm D call. With 1 base removed from V and 2 bases from J, the gap between germline ends came to 10 bases. The length of the CDR3 is 15 residues. Per germline, CDR1 SGHTS and CDR2 YDEGEE.

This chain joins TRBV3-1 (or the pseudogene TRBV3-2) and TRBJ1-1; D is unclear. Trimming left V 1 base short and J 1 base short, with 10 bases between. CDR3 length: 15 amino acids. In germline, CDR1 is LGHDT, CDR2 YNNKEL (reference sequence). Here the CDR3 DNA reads TGTGCCAGCAGCCAAGCTGGCAGTACGAACACTGAAGCTTTCTTT. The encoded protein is CASSQAGSTNTEAFF.

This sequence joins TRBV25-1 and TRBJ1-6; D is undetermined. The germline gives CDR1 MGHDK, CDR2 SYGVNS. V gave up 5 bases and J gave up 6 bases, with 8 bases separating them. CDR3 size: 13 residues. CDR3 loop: CASSSVFNSPLHF. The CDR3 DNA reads TGTGCCAGCAGTAGCGTGTTTAATTCACCCCTCCACTTT. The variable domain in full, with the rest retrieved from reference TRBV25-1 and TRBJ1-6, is EADIYQTPRYLVIGTGKKITLECSQTMGHDKMYWYQQDPGMELHLIHYSYGVNSTEKGDLSSESTVSRIRTEHFPLTLESARPSHTSQYLCASSSVFNSPLHFGNGTRLTVT.

CDR3 nucleotides: TGCGCCAGCAGGGAAGGAGGAGAGACCCAGTACTTC. This gives the protein CASREGGETQYF. The rearrangement uses TRBV5-1 and TRBJ2-5; weak D call: TRBD2 (5 bases). Trimming stripped 5 bases from V and 4 bases from J, with 9 bases between. The CDR3 totals 12 residues. CDR1 is SGHRS and CDR2 is YFSETQ in the germline V gene.

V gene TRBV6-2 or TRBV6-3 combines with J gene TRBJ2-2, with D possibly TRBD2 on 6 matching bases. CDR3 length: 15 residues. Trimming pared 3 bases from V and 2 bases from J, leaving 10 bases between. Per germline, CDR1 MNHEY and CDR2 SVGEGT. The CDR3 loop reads CASSYRGLNTGELFF. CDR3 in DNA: TGTGCCAGCAGTTATCGAGGACTAAACACCGGGGAGCTGTTTTTT.

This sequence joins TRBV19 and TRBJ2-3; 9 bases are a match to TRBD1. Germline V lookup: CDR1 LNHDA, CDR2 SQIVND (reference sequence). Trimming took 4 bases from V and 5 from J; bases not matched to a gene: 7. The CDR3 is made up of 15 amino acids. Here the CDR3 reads CASSTDRGPGDTQYF. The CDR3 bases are TGTGCCAGTAGTACGGACAGGGGCCCCGGAGATACGCAGTATTTT.

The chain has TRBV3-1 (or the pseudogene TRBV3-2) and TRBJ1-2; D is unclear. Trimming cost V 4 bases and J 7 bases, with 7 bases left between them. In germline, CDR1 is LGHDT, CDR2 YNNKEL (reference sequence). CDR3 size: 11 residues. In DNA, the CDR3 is TGTGCCAGCAGCCCCGGGGTTGGCTACACCTTC. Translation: CASSPGVGYTF.

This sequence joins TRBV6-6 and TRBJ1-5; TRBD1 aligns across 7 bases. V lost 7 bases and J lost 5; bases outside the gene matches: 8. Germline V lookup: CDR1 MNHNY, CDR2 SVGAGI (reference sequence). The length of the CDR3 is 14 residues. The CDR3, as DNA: TGTGCCAGCATAGACCGACAGGGAGATCAGCCCCAGCATTTT. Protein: CASIDRQGDQPQHF.

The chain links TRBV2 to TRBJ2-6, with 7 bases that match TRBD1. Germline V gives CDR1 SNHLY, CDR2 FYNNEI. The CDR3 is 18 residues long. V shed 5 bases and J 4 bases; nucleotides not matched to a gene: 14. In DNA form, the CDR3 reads TGTGCCAGCAGTCCCCCCGACAGGGCCTGGGGAGGGGCCAACGTCCTGACTTTC. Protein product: CASSPPDRAWGGANVLTF.

The CDR3 bases are TGTGCCAGCAGTTTTGGGCAGGACTATGGCTACACCTTC. This encodes CASSFGQDYGYTF. The chain couples TRBV27 to TRBJ1-2; D gene unclear. Trimming cost V 3 bases and J 3 bases, with 8 bases left between them. The CDR3 has 13 residues. Germline assignment: CDR1 MNHEY and CDR2 SMNVEV (reference sequence).

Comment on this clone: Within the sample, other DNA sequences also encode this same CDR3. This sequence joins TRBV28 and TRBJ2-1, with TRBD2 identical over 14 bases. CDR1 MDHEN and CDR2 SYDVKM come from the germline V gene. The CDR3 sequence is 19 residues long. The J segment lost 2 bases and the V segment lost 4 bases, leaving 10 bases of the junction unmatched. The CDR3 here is CASSSPGTSGGGAYNEQFF. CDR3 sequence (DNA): TGTGCCAGCAGTTCCCCGGGGACTAGCGGGGGCGGGGCCTACAATGAGCAGTTCTTC. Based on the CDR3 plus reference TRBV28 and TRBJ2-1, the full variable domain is DVKVTQSSRYLVKRTGEKVFLECVQDMDHENMFWYRQDPGLGLRLIYFSYDVKMKEKGDIPEGYSVSREKKERFSLILESASTNQTSMYLCASSSPGTSGGGAYNEQFFGPGTRLTVL.

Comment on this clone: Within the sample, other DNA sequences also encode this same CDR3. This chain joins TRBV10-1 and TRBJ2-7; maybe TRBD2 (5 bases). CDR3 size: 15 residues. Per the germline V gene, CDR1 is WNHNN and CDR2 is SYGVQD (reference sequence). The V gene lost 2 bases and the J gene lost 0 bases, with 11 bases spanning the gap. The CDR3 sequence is CASSEGRGSSYEQYF. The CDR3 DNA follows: TGCGCCAGCAGTGAGGGACGGGGAAGCTCCTACGAGCAGTACTTC.

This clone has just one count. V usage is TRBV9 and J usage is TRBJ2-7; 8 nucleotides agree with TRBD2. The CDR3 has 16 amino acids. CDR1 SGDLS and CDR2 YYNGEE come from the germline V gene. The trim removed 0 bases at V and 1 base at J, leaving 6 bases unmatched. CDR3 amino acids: CASSVGASGSSYEQYF. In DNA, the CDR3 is TGTGCCAGCAGCGTAGGGGCCAGCGGGAGTTCCTACGAGCAGTACTTC.

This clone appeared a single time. CDR3 loop: CASSPGGDWTPLHF. CDR3 DNA sequence: TGTGCCAGCTCACCCGGAGGGGACTGGACACCCCTCCACTTT. The rearrangement uses TRBV18 and TRBJ1-6; perhaps TRBD1 as D (5 bases). V was clipped by 3 bases and J by 11 bases, with 14 bases between them. CDR1 KGHSH and CDR2 LQKENI come from the germline V gene. The CDR3 totals 14 residues.

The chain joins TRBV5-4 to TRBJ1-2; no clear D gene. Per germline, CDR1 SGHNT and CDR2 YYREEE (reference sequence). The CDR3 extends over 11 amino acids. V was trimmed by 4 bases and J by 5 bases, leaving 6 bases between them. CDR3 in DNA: TGTGCCAGCAGCGCGGATTATGGCTACACCTTC. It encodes CASSADYGYTF.

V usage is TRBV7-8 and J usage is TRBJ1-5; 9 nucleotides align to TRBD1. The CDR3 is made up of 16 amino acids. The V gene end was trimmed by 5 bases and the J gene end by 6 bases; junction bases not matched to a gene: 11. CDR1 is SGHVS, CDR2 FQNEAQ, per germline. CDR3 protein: CASSDHRGQRSQPQHF. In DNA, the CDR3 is TGTGCCAGCAGCGACCACAGGGGGCAGCGGAGTCAGCCCCAGCATTTT.

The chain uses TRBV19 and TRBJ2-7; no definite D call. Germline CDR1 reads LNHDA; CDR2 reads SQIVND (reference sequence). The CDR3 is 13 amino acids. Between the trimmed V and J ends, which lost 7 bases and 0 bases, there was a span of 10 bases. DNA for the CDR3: TGTGCCAGTATGCGTTGGAGCTCCTACGAGCAGTACTTC. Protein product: CASMRWSSYEQYF.

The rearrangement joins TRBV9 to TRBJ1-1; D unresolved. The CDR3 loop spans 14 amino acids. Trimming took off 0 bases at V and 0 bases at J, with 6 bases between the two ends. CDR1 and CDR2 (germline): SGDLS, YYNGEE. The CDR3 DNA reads TGTGCCAGCAGCGTAGAGGCGGTGAACACTGAAGCTTTCTTT. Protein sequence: CASSVEAVNTEAFF.

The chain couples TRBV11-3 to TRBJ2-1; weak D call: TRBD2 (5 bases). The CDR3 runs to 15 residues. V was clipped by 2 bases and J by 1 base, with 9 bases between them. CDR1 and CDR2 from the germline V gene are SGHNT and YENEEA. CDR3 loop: CASSLFPGSYNEQFF. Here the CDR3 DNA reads TGTGCCAGCAGCTTATTTCCGGGATCCTACAATGAGCAGTTCTTC.

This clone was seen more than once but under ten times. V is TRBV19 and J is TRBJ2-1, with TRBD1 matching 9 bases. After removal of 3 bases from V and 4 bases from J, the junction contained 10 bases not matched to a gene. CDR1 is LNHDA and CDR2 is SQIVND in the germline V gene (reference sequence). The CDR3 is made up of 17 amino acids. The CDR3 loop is CASSIEGRQGVYNEQFF. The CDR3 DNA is TGTGCCAGTAGTATTGAAGGAAGACAGGGGGTGTACAATGAGCAGTTCTTC.